The rows below give T cell receptor beta chains drawn from one sample of a study of blood T cell repertoires in COVID-19. Assay: immunoSEQ multiplex PCR; the TCRdb copy retains only in-frame clones and omits some. In the table there are some 110,000 clones, approximately 85% of which are singletons. Material for sequencing was peripheral blood. The receptors stem from a man over 45 with acute or convalescent COVID-19. CDR3s include the opening cysteine and the closing phenylalanine or tryptophan. Each record gives: J gene, clone size, V gene, CDR3 length, D gene, CDR3 DNA, CDR3 protein. D genes are given only for firm matches. Clone size is shown for a subset of rows, as once, few, many or a class of expanded clone.

TRBJ1-2,-,TRBV5-1,12,TRBD1,TGCGCCAGCAGCCCGGGACAGGCTGGCTACACCTTC,CASSPGQAGYTF
TRBJ2-5,-,TRBV3-1/TRBV3-2,15,-,TGTGCCAGCAGCCAAGATGACGGAGGGCGGGAGACCCAGTACTTC,CASSQDDGGRETQYF
TRBJ2-1,few,TRBV7-2,14,-,TGTGCCAGCAGCTTAGCGCCAGCGTCGAATGAGCAGTTCTTC,CASSLAPASNEQFF
TRBJ2-1,-,TRBV28,15,TRBD1,TGTGCCAGCAGTTTGGGGGGACAGGGGAACAATGAGCAGTTCTTC,CASSLGGQGNNEQFF
TRBJ1-5,medium-sized,TRBV6-1,16,TRBD1,TGTGCCAGCAGTGAAGCGGAGGGGACAGGGGGCTGGCCCCAGCATTTT,CASSEAEGTGGWPQHF
TRBJ1-1,-,TRBV4-2,14,TRBD1,TGTGCCAGCAGCCAGCCTTTACAGGGGACTGAAGCTTTCTTT,CASSQPLQGTEAFF
TRBJ2-2,-,TRBV5-1,16,TRBD2,TGCGCCAGCAGCCGGCAGGGACTAGGAATAGCCGGGGAGCTGTTTTTT,CASSRQGLGIAGELFF
TRBJ1-1,-,TRBV3-1/TRBV3-2,13,-,TGTGCCAGCAGCCAAGCAGTAAACACTGAAGCTTTCTTT,CASSQAVNTEAFF
TRBJ2-2,-,TRBV12-5,15,TRBD1,TGTGCTAGTATACAGGGGGAGGTAAGAACCGGGGAGCTGTTTTTT,CASIQGEVRTGELFF
TRBJ2-2,once,TRBV7-6,16,TRBD2,TGTGCCAGCAGCGCCGGGACTAGCGGTATTACCGGGGAGCTGTTTTTT,CASSAGTSGITGELFF
TRBJ2-1,once,TRBV9,15,-,TGTGCCAGCAGCGTAGATAGGGGTTTCTACAATGAGCAGTTCTTC,CASSVDRGFYNEQFF
TRBJ1-2,-,TRBV6-6,15,TRBD1,TGTGCCAGCAGTTACGAGGGACAGGGCGGCTATGGCTACACCTTC,CASSYEGQGGYGYTF
TRBJ2-1,-,TRBV11-2,11,-,TGTGCCAGCAGCCCCGGCGGGCACGAGTTCTTC,CASSPGGHEFF
TRBJ1-6,-,TRBV30,15,TRBD1,TGTGCCTGGAGTATCTTGACAGGGACGAATTCACCCCTCCACTTT,CAWSILTGTNSPLHF
TRBJ2-1,-,TRBV28,16,TRBD2,TGTGCCAGCAGTTTACCCGCTAGCGGGAGGGGAGGTGAGCAGTTCTTC,CASSLPASGRGGEQFF
TRBJ2-7,-,TRBV6-6,15,TRBD1,TGTGCCAGCAGTTACCCGACAGGGCAGTCCTACGAGCAGTACTTC,CASSYPTGQSYEQYF
TRBJ1-5,-,TRBV2,15,-,TGTGCCAGCAGTGGTTCTTACAGAAACAATCAGCCCCAGCATTTT,CASSGSYRNNQPQHF
TRBJ1-4,-,TRBV7-9,19,TRBD1,TGTGCCAGCAGCTCTCCGTGGACAGGTCTTCGGGCCCTAAATGAAAAACTGTTTTTT,CASSSPWTGLRALNEKLFF
TRBJ2-7,-,TRBV30,15,TRBD2,TGTGCCTGGAGGAGGACTAGCGGGGCCTCCTACGAGCAGTACTTC,CAWRRTSGASYEQYF
TRBJ2-1,-,TRBV19,15,-,TGTGCCAGTAGCCCGACTAGTATCTCCTACAATGAGCAGTTCTTC,CASSPTSISYNEQFF
TRBJ2-4,-,TRBV28,17,TRBD1,TGTGCCAGCAGCCGCGGACAGGGGGCGGTCGGATACAACATTCAGTACTTC,CASSRGQGAVGYNIQYF
TRBJ1-1,-,TRBV6-5,14,TRBD1,TGTGCCAGCAGTTATGGACAGGCGAACACTGAAGCTTTCTTT,CASSYGQANTEAFF
TRBJ2-2,-,TRBV11-2,13,-,TGTGCCAGCAGCTTAGGTAGCACCGGGGAGCTGTTTTTT,CASSLGSTGELFF
TRBJ1-3,-,TRBV5-4,13,-,TGTGCCAGCAGCGTTACAGGTGGAAACACCATATATTTT,CASSVTGGNTIYF
TRBJ2-1,few,TRBV24-1,15,TRBD1,TGTGCCACCAGTGGAGGGACAGGGTGGCGTGATGAGCAGTTCTTC,CATSGGTGWRDEQFF
TRBJ1-3,-,TRBV11-3,15,-,TGTGCCAGCAGCTTTGGACAGACGTCTGGAAACACCATATATTTT,CASSFGQTSGNTIYF
TRBJ1-5,few,TRBV28,14,-,TGTGCCAGCAGTTTAGGCCTCGAGGGCCAGCCCCAGCATTTT,CASSLGLEGQPQHF
TRBJ2-1,once,TRBV18,15,TRBD1,TGTGCCAGCTCATTACACACAGGGGACTACAATGAGCAGTTCTTC,CASSLHTGDYNEQFF
TRBJ2-2,-,TRBV6-4,15,-,TGTGCCAGCAGTGACAGGGGTTGGAGCACCGGGGAGCTGTTTTTT,CASSDRGWSTGELFF
TRBJ1-2,-,TRBV11-2,14,-,TGTGCCAGCAGCTCCGGGTCCGGTTTCGATGGCTACACCTTC,CASSSGSGFDGYTF
TRBJ1-4,-,TRBV27,12,TRBD1,TGCGGACCCGGGACAGTCAATGAAAAACTGTTTTTT,CGPGTVNEKLFF
TRBJ2-5,-,TRBV5-1,13,-,TGCGCCAGCCGCGAGGGTCCAGGAGAGACCCAGTACTTC,CASREGPGETQYF
TRBJ1-5,-,TRBV3-1/TRBV3-2,16,TRBD1,TGTGCCAGCAGCCATCGACAGGGAAGGCCCTTGTGGCCCCAGCATTTT,CASSHRQGRPLWPQHF
TRBJ2-3,-,TRBV19,12,-,TGTGCCAGTAGTAGTACCGGGGATACGCAGTATTTT,CASSSTGDTQYF
TRBJ1-6,-,TRBV3-1/TRBV3-2,17,TRBD1,TGTGCCAGCAGCCAAGATCTACTCCGACAGGGGGATTCACCCCTCCACTTT,CASSQDLLRQGDSPLHF
TRBJ2-1,-,TRBV11-3,13,-,TGTGCCAGCAGCTTATATCCCGACAATGAGCAGTTCTTC,CASSLYPDNEQFF
TRBJ1-2,-,TRBV11-3,14,TRBD1,TGTGCCAGCAGCTTCGACAGGGGGGGCGGTGGCTACACCTTC,CASSFDRGGGGYTF
TRBJ2-1,-,TRBV6-6,16,TRBD2,TGTGCCAGCAGTTATGGGGGACTAGCGGTCTACAATGAGCAGTTCTTC,CASSYGGLAVYNEQFF
TRBJ1-3,-,TRBV13,14,-,TGTGCCAGCAGCTTACAGGGGCCTGGAAACACCATATATTTT,CASSLQGPGNTIYF
TRBJ1-4,-,TRBV25-1,16,-,TGTGCCAGCAGTGAACCCCCAGGGGCAACTAATGAAAAACTGTTTTTT,CASSEPPGATNEKLFF
TRBJ1-2,-,TRBV7-9,12,-,TGTGCCAGCAGCTTAGTGCCAGATGGCTACACCTTC,CASSLVPDGYTF
TRBJ2-1,-,TRBV5-1,14,TRBD2,TGCGCCAGCGGAGCGGGAGGGCCGGGCAATGAGCAGTTCTTC,CASGAGGPGNEQFF
TRBJ2-7,-,TRBV28,14,TRBD1,TGTGCCAGCAGTTTCCGGGACAGGGCCTACGAGCAGTACTTC,CASSFRDRAYEQYF
TRBJ2-7,-,TRBV6-5,13,TRBD2,TGTGCCAGCACTGCGGGAGTATATGCCGAGCAGTACTTC,CASTAGVYAEQYF
TRBJ1-2,-,TRBV7-9,14,TRBD1,TGTGCCAGCAGCTTAGGGACAGGGGTCTATGGCTACACCTTC,CASSLGTGVYGYTF
TRBJ2-7,-,TRBV7-9,15,-,TGTGCCAGCAGCTTAGGGGAGGTTTGGCCCTACGAGCAGTACTTC,CASSLGEVWPYEQYF
TRBJ2-5,-,TRBV29-1,13,-,TGCAGCTCAGCTGCGGGGTTGCGGGAGACCCAGTACTTC,CSSAAGLRETQYF
TRBJ2-1,-,TRBV18,15,-,TGTGCCAGCTCACCAACGGTGAGCTCCTACAATGAGCAGTTCTTC,CASSPTVSSYNEQFF
TRBJ1-6,few,TRBV2,14,-,TGTGCCAGCAGTGAGATGTCCAGTAATGGACCCCTCCACTTT,CASSEMSSNGPLHF
TRBJ1-4,-,TRBV6-6,13,-,TGTGCCACCCGAACAGCAACTAATGAAAAACTGTTTTTT,CATRTATNEKLFF
TRBJ2-1,-,TRBV3-1/TRBV3-2,18,-,TGTGCCAGCAGCCAAGGCTCCGGGGGCGGGAGCTCCTACAATGAGCAGTTCTTC,CASSQGSGGGSSYNEQFF
TRBJ1-1,-,TRBV10-3,13,TRBD1,TGTGCCAGCCACCAGGGGGCGCAAGGTGAAGCTTTCTTT,CASHQGAQGEAFF
TRBJ2-7,-,TRBV5-4,14,TRBD1,TGTGCCAGCAGCCCAGGACAGGGGGCTTACGAGCAGTACTTC,CASSPGQGAYEQYF
TRBJ1-6,once,TRBV7-3,17,-,TGCGCCAGCAGCTTATATGGGGGGGGTCTACGGTATTCACCCCTCCACTTT,CASSLYGGGLRYSPLHF
TRBJ1-6,-,TRBV10-3,14,-,TGTGCCATCAGTGAACTAGGAAGGGATTCACCCCTCCACTTT,CAISELGRDSPLHF
TRBJ2-3,-,TRBV7-8,17,-,TGTGCCAGCAGCTTAAGAGTCGACGGGGTTGGCACAGATACGCAGTATTTT,CASSLRVDGVGTDTQYF
TRBJ2-1,-,TRBV4-1,15,TRBD2,TGCGCCAGCAGTAATAGCGGGAGCTCTTACAATGAGCAGTTCTTC,CASSNSGSSYNEQFF